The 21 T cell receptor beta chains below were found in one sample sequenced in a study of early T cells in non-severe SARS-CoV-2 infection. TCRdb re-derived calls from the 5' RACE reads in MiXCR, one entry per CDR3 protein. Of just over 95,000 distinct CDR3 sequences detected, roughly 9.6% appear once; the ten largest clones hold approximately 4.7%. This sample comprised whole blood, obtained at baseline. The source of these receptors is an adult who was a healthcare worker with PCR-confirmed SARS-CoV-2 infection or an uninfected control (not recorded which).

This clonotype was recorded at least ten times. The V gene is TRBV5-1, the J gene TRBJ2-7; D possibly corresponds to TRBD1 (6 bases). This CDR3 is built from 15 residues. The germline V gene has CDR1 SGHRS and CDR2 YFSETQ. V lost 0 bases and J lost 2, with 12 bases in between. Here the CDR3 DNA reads TGCGCCAGCAGCTTGGACCCGGGACAAGCCTACGAGCAGTACTTC. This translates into CASSLDPGQAYEQYF.

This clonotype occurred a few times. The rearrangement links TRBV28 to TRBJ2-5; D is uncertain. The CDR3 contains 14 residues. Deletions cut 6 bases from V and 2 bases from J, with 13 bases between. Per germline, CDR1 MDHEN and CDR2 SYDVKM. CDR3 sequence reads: CASRTQGWQETQYF. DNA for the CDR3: TGTGCCAGCAGAACCCAAGGGTGGCAAGAGACCCAGTACTTC. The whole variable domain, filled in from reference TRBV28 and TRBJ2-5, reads DVKVTQSSRYLVKRTGEKVFLECVQDMDHENMFWYRQDPGLGLRLIYFSYDVKMKEKGDIPEGYSVSREKKERFSLILESASTNQTSMYLCASRTQGWQETQYFGPGTRLLVL.

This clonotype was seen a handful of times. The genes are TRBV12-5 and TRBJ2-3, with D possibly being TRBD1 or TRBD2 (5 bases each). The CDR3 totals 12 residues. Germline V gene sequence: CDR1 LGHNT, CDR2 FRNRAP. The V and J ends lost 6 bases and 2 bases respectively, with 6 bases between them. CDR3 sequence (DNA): TGTGCTAGTGGGGGGGTCACAGATACGCAGTATTTT. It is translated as CASGGVTDTQYF.

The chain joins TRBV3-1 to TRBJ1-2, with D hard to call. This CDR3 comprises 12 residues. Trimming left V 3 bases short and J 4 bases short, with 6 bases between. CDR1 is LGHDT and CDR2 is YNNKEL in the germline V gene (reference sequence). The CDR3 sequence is CASSQPRYGYTF. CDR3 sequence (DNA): TGTGCCAGCAGCCAGCCCCGCTATGGCTACACCTTC.

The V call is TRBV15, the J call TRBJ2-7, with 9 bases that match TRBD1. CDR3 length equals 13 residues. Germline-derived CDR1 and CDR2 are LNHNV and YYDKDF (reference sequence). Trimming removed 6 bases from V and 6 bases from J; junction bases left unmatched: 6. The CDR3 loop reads CATSIQGQGEQYF. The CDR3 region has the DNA TGTGCCACCAGTATACAGGGACAGGGCGAGCAGTACTTC.

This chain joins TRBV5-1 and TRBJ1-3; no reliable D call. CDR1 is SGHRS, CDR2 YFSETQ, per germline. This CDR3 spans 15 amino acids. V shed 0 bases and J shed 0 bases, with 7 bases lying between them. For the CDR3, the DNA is TGCGCCAGCAGCTTGGACGGGAACTCTGGAAACACCATATATTTT. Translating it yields CASSLDGNSGNTIYF.

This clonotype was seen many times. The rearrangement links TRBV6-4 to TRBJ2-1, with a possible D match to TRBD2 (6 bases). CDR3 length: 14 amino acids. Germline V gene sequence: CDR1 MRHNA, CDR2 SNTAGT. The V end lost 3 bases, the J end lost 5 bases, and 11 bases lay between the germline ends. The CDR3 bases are TGTGCCAGCAGTGAGCAGGGCGGGGACAATGAGCAGTTCTTC. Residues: CASSEQGGDNEQFF.

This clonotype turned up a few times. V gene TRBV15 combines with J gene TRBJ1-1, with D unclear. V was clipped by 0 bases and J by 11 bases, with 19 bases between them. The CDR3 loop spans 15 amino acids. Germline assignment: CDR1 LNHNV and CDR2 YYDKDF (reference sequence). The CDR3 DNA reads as TGTGCCACCAGCAGAGATAACCCCCTGATCGGCGGGGCTTTCTTT. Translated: CATSRDNPLIGGAFF.

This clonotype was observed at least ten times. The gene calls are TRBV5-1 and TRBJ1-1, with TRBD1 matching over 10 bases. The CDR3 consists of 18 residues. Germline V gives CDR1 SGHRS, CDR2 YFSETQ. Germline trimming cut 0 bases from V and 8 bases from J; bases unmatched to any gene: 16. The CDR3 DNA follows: TGCGCCAGCAGCTTGGCCAGCCTGGACAGGGGGAGGTTAAAGGAAGCTTTCTTT. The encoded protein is CASSLASLDRGRLKEAFF.

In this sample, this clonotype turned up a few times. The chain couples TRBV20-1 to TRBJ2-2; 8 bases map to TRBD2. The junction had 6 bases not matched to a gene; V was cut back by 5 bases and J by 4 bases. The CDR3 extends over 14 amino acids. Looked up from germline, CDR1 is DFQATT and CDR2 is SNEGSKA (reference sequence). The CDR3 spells CSAAPGLATGELFF. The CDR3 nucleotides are TGCAGTGCTGCTCCCGGACTAGCCACCGGGGAGCTGTTTTTT.

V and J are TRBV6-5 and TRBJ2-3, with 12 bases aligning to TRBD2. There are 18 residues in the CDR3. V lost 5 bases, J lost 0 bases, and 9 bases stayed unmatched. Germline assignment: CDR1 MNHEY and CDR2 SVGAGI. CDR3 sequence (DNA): TGTGCCAGCAGTCGCCTAGGGCTAGCGGGAGGGAGCACAGATACGCAGTATTTT. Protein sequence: CASSRLGLAGGSTDTQYF.

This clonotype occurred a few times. The CDR3 here is CASSPGWLAGTDTQYF. The CDR3, as DNA: TGTGCCAGCAGCCCCGGGTGGCTAGCGGGGACAGATACGCAGTATTTT. The genes are TRBV7-9 and TRBJ2-3; 9 nucleotides line up with TRBD2. The CDR3 totals 16 residues. Germline values: CDR1 SEHNR, CDR2 FQNEAQ (reference sequence). Trimming at V came to 5 bases and at J to 3 bases, leaving 9 bases not matched to a gene.

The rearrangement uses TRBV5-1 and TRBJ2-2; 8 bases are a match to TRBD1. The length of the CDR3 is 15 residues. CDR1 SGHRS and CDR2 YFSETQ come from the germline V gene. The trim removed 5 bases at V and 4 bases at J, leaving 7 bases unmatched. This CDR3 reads CASRGTGGITGELFF. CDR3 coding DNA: TGCGCCAGCAGAGGAACAGGGGGTATCACCGGGGAGCTGTTTTTT. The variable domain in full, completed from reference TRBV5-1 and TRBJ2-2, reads KAGVTQTPRYLIKTRGQQVTLSCSPISGHRSVSWYQQTPGQGLQFLFEYFSETQRNKGNFPGRFSGRQFSNSRSEMNVSTLELGDSALYLCASRGTGGITGELFFGEGSRLTVL.

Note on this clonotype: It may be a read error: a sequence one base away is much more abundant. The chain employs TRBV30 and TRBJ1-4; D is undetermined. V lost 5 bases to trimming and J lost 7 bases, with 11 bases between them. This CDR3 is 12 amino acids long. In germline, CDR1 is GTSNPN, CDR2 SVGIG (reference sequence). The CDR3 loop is CAWEWAVEKLFF. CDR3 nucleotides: TGTGCCTGGGAATGGGCAGTTGAAAAACTGTTTTTT. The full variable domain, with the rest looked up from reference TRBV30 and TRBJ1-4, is SQTIHQWPATLVQPVGSPLSLECTVEGTSNPNLYWYRQAAGRGLQLLFYSVGIGQISSEVPQNLSASRPQDRQFILSSKKLLLSDSGFYLCAWEWAVEKLFFGSGTQLSVL.

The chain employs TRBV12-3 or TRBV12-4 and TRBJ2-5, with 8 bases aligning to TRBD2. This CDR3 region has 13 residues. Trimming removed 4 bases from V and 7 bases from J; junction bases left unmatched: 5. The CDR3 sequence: CASSYSGRGTQYF. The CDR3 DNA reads TGTGCCAGCAGTTACAGCGGGAGAGGGACCCAGTACTTC.

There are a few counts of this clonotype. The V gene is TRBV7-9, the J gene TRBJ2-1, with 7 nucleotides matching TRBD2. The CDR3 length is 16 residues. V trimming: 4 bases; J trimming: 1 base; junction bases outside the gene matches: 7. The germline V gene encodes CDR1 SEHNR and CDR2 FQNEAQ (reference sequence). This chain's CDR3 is CASSSLLAKSYNEQFF. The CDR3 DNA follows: TGTGCCAGCAGCTCCTTACTAGCGAAGTCCTACAATGAGCAGTTCTTC.

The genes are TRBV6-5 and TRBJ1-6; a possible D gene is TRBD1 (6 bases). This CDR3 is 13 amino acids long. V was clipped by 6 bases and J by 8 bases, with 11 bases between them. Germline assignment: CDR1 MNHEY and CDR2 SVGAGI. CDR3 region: CASRRNRDSPLHF. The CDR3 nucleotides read TGTGCCAGCAGGCGTAACAGGGATTCACCCCTCCACTTT.

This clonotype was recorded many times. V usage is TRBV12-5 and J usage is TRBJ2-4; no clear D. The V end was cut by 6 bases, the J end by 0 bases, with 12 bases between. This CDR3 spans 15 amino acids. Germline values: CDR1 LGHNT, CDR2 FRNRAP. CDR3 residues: CASGNRILAKNIQYF. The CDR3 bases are TGTGCTAGTGGAAACAGAATTCTAGCCAAAAACATTCAGTACTTC.

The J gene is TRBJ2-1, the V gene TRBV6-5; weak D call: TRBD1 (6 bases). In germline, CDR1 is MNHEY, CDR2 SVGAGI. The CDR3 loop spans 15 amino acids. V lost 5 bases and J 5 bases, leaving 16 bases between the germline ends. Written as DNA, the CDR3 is TGTGCCAGCAGTCCCGGGACCTGGGGGCACAATGAGCAGTTCTTC. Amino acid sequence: CASSPGTWGHNEQFF.

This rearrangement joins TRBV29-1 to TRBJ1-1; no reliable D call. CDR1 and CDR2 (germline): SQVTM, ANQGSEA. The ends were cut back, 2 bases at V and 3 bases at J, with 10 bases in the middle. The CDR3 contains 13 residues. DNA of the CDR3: TGCAGCGTTGAAAGAAGTCCGGACACTGAAGCTTTCTTT. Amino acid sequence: CSVERSPDTEAFF.

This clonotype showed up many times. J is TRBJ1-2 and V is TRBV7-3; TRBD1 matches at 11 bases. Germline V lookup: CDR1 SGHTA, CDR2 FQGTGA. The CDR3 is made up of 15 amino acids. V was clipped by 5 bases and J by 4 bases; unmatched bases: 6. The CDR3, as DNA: TGTGCCAGCAGCCATATAGGACAGGGGGCCTATGGCTACACCTTC. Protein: CASSHIGQGAYGYTF.